One T cell receptor beta chain is described in this entry. Its matching antigen is unknown. The data were obtained in a study of T cell clonotyping in hematopoietic cell transplantation. Study as a whole: Cytoreduction preceded collection of pretransplant recipient samples.

Time point indicated: recipient sample about 28 days before transplant, after cytoreduction. Recipients were bled about 28 days pretransplant and at posttransplant days 30, 100, 180. Sequenced by immunoSEQ multiplex PCR; TCRdb stores in-frame clones only, minus some. The sample carries tens of thousands of clones, less than 96% recorded once. Trimming cost V 6 bases and J 3 bases; bases outside gene matches: 6. This CDR3 has 14 amino acids. CDR1 and CDR2 (germline): MNHEY, SVGAGI. Study-level points and caveats: Pathologically expanded recipient clonotypes increased progressively from day 30 to day 180 as diversity fell. Cells were unsorted, so CD4 and CD8 contributions were not separated.

This chain connects TRBV6-5 to TRBJ1-2; TRBD1 matches at 8 bases. The sequence was collected from a woman aged 45-65 years with acute myeloid leukemia. Some clones in this sample may be carry-over from other donors' samples. Sequences were derived from peripheral blood mononuclear cells, sampled before stem cell transplant. As DNA, the CDR3 is TGTGCCAGCAGCAGAACAGGGGGGGACTATGGCTACACCTTC. It yields the protein CASSRTGGDYGYTF.